What follows is one T cell receptor beta chain and its context. These data belong to a study of cytomegalovirus exposure and HLA in healthy donors. This PCR relied on a set of 60 Vbeta primers and 13 Jbeta primers. The method was immunoSEQ multiplex PCR; TCRdb's version includes in-frame clones alone and lacks a portion of them. The sample shows 95,000 to 150,000 clones, 70% to 75% of them seen only once. This CDR3 contains 11 residues. Germline CDR1 reads DFQATT; CDR2 reads SNEGSKA (reference sequence). V lost 6 bases, J lost 8 bases, and 10 bases lay in between. Source material: PBMCs. This sequence joins TRBV20-1 and TRBJ1-4, with a tentative D call TRBD1 (6 bases). The TCR comes from a woman between 40 and 55 years old in good health and CMV-seronegative. The CDR3 region has the DNA TGCAGTGCGCCAGGGGTAGAAAAACTGTTTTTT. Encoded protein: CSAPGVEKLFF.